Below, one TCR beta chain is given with its context. Its specificity is not known. Intraepithelial and lamina propria lymphocytes were isolated from graft specimens. Sequencing was performed with immunoSEQ multiplex PCR; in TCRdb, only in-frame clones are kept and a portion is missing. The table lists 4,000 to 5,500 clones, over 60% of them singletons. The entry originates in a study of graft-versus-host responses after intestinal transplantation. Study summary: After anti-thymocyte globulin induction, recipients took tacrolimus and steroids for three to four years.

General study findings and limits: Early post-transplant falls in HvG clones accompanied the peak levels of circulating GvH clones. Patients with graft-donor T cell macrochimerism had high graft-versus-host to host-versus-graft clonal ratios in allografts.

Trimming shortened V by 3 bases and J by 7 bases, and 10 bases separated the two germline ends. CDR1 MGHDK and CDR2 SYGVNS come from the germline V gene. This CDR3 contains 13 residues. The clonotype comes from a human patient who received an intestinal transplant, so some T cells may come from the graft donor. Sample: ileum tissue, taken roughly 19 weeks after intestinal transplantation. The V call is TRBV25-1, the J call TRBJ2-1, with D possibly matching TRBD1 (6 bases). DNA of the CDR3: TGTGCCAGCAGTGACCCCGGACAGAATGAGCAGTTCTTC. Residues: CASSDPGQNEQFF.